Below are 14 T cell receptor beta chains sequenced from a single sample in a study of shared clonotypes between healthy human individuals. Assay: immunoSEQ multiplex PCR; the TCRdb copy retains only in-frame clones and omits some. The table shows 600,000 to 700,000 clones, with around 78% occurring only once. Sequencing used memory CD4+ T cells sorted from blood. Subset indicated: CD45RA-negative fraction. The receptors come from a woman aged 30 to 39 in good health.

A few counts support this clone. This chain joins TRBV11-2 and TRBJ2-3; 9 nucleotides agree with TRBD2. Germline-derived CDR1 and CDR2 are SGHAT and FQNNGV. V shed 6 bases, J shed 4 bases, and the junction held 8 bases outside the gene matches. The CDR3 is made up of 15 amino acids. The CDR3 nucleotides read TGTGCCAGCAGTACTTTTAGCGGGAGAGCAGATACGCAGTATTTT. Residues: CASSTFSGRADTQYF.

The chain uses TRBV28 and TRBJ1-2; D is ambiguous. The CDR3 is 16 residues long. Trimming pared 2 bases from V and 6 bases from J, leaving 19 bases between. Germline lookup yields CDR1 MDHEN and CDR2 SYDVKM. The CDR3 DNA is TGTGCCAGCAGTTTAGCTGGGGAGGCTGGGAGCCATGGCTACACCTTC. Encoded protein: CASSLAGEAGSHGYTF.

The chain joins TRBV4-2 to TRBJ2-3; D is uncertain. Germline assignment: CDR1 LGHNA and CDR2 YNFKEQ. V was trimmed by 0 bases and J by 6 bases, leaving 10 bases between them. This CDR3 contains 14 residues. This CDR3 reads CASSQDWRSDTQYF. The CDR3 DNA is TGTGCCAGCAGCCAAGATTGGCGATCGGATACGCAGTATTTT.

V and J are TRBV28 and TRBJ1-1, with unresolved D. CDR3 length equals 11 residues. Germline CDR1 and CDR2: MDHEN and SYDVKM. Between the trimmed V and J ends, which lost 6 bases and 4 bases, there was a span of 6 bases. The CDR3 DNA is TGTGCCAGCAGACAGATCACTGAAGCTTTCTTT. This translates into CASRQITEAFF.

J is TRBJ2-7 and V is TRBV7-2, with TRBD2 as a possible D gene (6 bases). The CDR3 runs to 13 residues. Trimming removed 5 bases from V and 2 bases from J, with 10 bases in between. Germline assignment: CDR1 SGHTA and CDR2 FQGNSA. The chain's CDR3 is CASSRGWAYEQYF. CDR3 bases: TGTGCCAGCAGCCGGGGGTGGGCCTACGAGCAGTACTTC.

The chain employs TRBV19 and TRBJ2-1, with TRBD2 identical over 15 bases. The CDR3 is 15 amino acids. CDR1 and CDR2 from the germline V gene are LNHDA and SQIVND (reference sequence). V was clipped by 3 bases and J by 15 bases; unmatched bases: 9. CDR3 in amino acids: CASSISGTSGRYRFF. In nucleotides, the CDR3 is TGTGCCAGTAGTATTTCCGGGACTAGCGGGAGGTATAGGTTCTTC.

J is TRBJ2-2 and V is TRBV6-6; 9 bases fit TRBD1. V lost 5 bases to trimming and J lost 5 bases; unmatched junction nucleotides: 6. Germline V CDR1 and CDR2: MNHNY, SVGAGI (reference sequence). The CDR3 consists of 15 residues. CDR3 loop: CASSKTGGQTGELFF. The CDR3 DNA sequence: TGTGCCAGCAGTAAGACAGGGGGTCAGACCGGGGAGCTGTTTTTT.

The rearrangement uses TRBV6-1 and TRBJ2-6; D may be TRBD2 (6 bases). The CDR3 is 17 residues long. CDR1 is MNHNS, CDR2 SASEGT, per germline. V was shortened by 4 bases and J by 0 bases, with 13 bases between the two germline ends. For the CDR3, the DNA is TGTGCCAGCAGTGGGGGACTGGTCGACTCTGGGGCCAACGTCCTGACTTTC. Its protein is CASSGGLVDSGANVLTF.

In its sample, this clone was seen a few times. V is TRBV7-9 and J is TRBJ2-3, with 10 nucleotides matching TRBD1. The ends lost 0 bases at V and 1 base at J; junction bases unmatched: 4. In germline, CDR1 is SEHNR, CDR2 FQNEAQ (reference sequence). The CDR3 is 17 residues long. CDR3 region: CASSLASGTGGTDTQYF. In nucleotides, the CDR3 is TGTGCCAGCAGCTTAGCATCCGGGACAGGGGGCACAGATACGCAGTATTTT.

Worth noting for this clone: Other DNA sequences in this sample translate to the same CDR3. Here the CDR3 DNA reads TGTGCCAGCAGCTCACCGGGACAGGGCTACGAGCAGTACTTC. It codes for CASSSPGQGYEQYF. The rearrangement joins TRBV28 to TRBJ2-7; 9 nucleotides agree with TRBD1. V dropped 6 bases and J dropped 3; count of bases not matched to a gene: 6. The CDR3 spans 14 residues. Germline-derived CDR1 and CDR2 are MDHEN and SYDVKM.

This clone is categorized as medium-sized. J is TRBJ2-7 and V is TRBV25-1; 7 bases line up with TRBD2. V dropped 5 bases and J dropped 0; count of bases not matched to a gene: 4. Germline CDR1 and CDR2: MGHDK and SYGVNS. This CDR3 has 14 amino acids. For the CDR3, the DNA is TGTGCCAGCAGTAGAGCGGGGAGCTCCTACGAGCAGTACTTC. Translating it yields CASSRAGSSYEQYF.

This clone has at least ten counts. The chain recombines TRBV30 with TRBJ2-1; TRBD1 might be the D (6 bases). The CDR3 runs to 15 residues. CDR1 and CDR2 (germline): GTSNPN, SVGIG (reference sequence). V was clipped by 2 bases and J by 0 bases, with 11 bases between them. The CDR3 protein is CAWSPTGSSYNEQFF. The CDR3 nucleotides are TGTGCCTGGAGTCCTACAGGGAGCTCCTACAATGAGCAGTTCTTC.

This chain links TRBV10-2 with TRBJ1-2; D not certain. Germline CDR1 is WSHSY and CDR2 is SAAADI. The ends were cut back, 8 bases at V and 2 bases at J, with 21 bases in the middle. CDR3 length: 16 amino acids. CDR3 residues: CASFGISLTDNYGYTF. CDR3 bases: TGCGCCAGCTTCGGGATCTCTCTTACGGACAACTATGGCTACACCTTC.

The chain carries TRBV6-5 and TRBJ1-4; D is possibly TRBD1 (5 bases). Trimming left V 2 bases short and J 7 bases short, with 11 bases between. Germline V CDR1 and CDR2: MNHEY, SVGAGI. CDR3 length: 14 residues. The DNA of the CDR3 is TGTGCCAGCAGTTACCGAGGGGCAGGTGAAAAACTGTTTTTT. The encoded protein is CASSYRGAGEKLFF.